Following are 5 T cell receptor beta chains from one sample sequenced in a study of blood T cell repertoires in COVID-19. Using immunoSEQ multiplex PCR, the repertoire was profiled, and TCRdb retains in-frame clones only, with some absent. The sample holds roughly 340,000 clones, 85% to 90% seen once. Sequenced material: peripheral blood. These receptors all stem from a woman between 45 and 65 years old with COVID-19, enrolled during active disease.

V is TRBV18 and J is TRBJ2-3; possibly TRBD1 for D (5 bases). Trimming shortened V by 2 bases and J by 7 bases, and 13 bases separated the two germline ends. The germline CDR1 and CDR2 sequences are KGHSH and LQKENI. The CDR3 is 14 amino acids. Here the CDR3 DNA reads TGTGCCAGCTCACCAGACACCGCAGGGAATACGCAGTATTTT. This gives the protein CASSPDTAGNTQYF.

The V and J genes are TRBV5-1 and TRBJ1-2; unclear D gene. CDR1 and CDR2 from the germline V gene are SGHRS and YFSETQ. Trimming took 4 bases from V and 6 from J, leaving 22 bases between them. The CDR3 extends over 16 amino acids. CDR3 region: CASSPTTGYDRNGYTF. As DNA, the CDR3 is TGCGCCAGCAGCCCCACAACGGGATACGACCGAAATGGCTACACCTTC.

In its sample, this clone was seen once. The chain recombines TRBV19 with TRBJ1-1; D uncertain. The CDR3 is made up of 14 amino acids. Looked up from germline, CDR1 is LNHDA and CDR2 is SQIVND (reference sequence). Deletions cut 7 bases from V and 1 base from J, with 13 bases between. The CDR3: CASNEHRWNTEAFF. The CDR3 nucleotides read TGTGCCAGTAATGAGCACCGATGGAACACTGAAGCTTTCTTT. Filled out from reference TRBV19 and TRBJ1-1, the complete variable domain reads DGGITQSPKYLFRKEGQNVTLSCEQNLNHDAMYWYRQDPGQGLRLIYYSQIVNDFQKGDIAEGYSVSREKKESFPLTVTSAQKNPTAFYLCASNEHRWNTEAFFGQGTRLTVV.

This sequence joins TRBV15 and TRBJ2-1, with 7 bases that match TRBD2. This CDR3 has 18 residues. Germline CDR1 is LNHNV and CDR2 is YYDKDF (reference sequence). V lost 0 bases to trimming and J lost 0 bases; unmatched junction nucleotides: 8. For the CDR3, the DNA is TGTGCCACCAGCAGAGATCGTAGCGGCGGGAGCTCCTACAATGAGCAGTTCTTC. Protein: CATSRDRSGGSSYNEQFF.

The chain joins TRBV19 to TRBJ2-7, with D tentatively TRBD2 (5 bases). Trimming removed 6 bases at V and 0 bases at J, with 18 bases between. CDR1 LNHDA and CDR2 SQIVND come from the germline V gene (reference sequence). The CDR3 has 16 residues. Here the CDR3 DNA reads TGTGCCAGTAGCCCCACGGTAGCGACCTACTCCTACGAGCAGTACTTC. The encoded protein is CASSPTVATYSYEQYF.